This T cell receptor beta chain was found in a study of shared clonotypes between healthy human individuals. Background on the study: Samples came from a couple of female and three male donors aged 18 to 49.

Those who donated, Caucasian adults without exception, all lived in Nashville, Tennessee. Sequencing of unsorted PBMC DNA was carried out using ten immunoSEQ deep assay plates. Profiled with immunoSEQ multiplex PCR; TCRdb holds only in-frame clones, not every one. The sample contains about 460,000 clones, approximately 77% of which appear only once. General study points: The represented genetic and exposure-history diversity was limited by the small number of donors.

This CDR3 contains 14 residues. The germline V gene encodes CDR1 MNHNS and CDR2 SASEGT. Trimming removed 6 bases from V and 0 bases from J; junction bases left unmatched: 3. About this clone: Its antigen is not identified.

This chain connects TRBV6-1 to TRBJ2-5; 8 nucleotides agree with TRBD2. The origin of this receptor is a woman in her thirties or forties in good health. Some clones in this sample may be carry-over from other donors' samples. The specimen sequenced was PBMCs. The CDR3 DNA is TGTGCCAGCAGAGCGGGAGCGTACCAAGAGACCCAGTACTTC. It yields the protein CASRAGAYQETQYF.